The 5 T cell receptor beta chains below all came from one sample that was sequenced in a study of blood T cell repertoires in COVID-19. Clones were read by immunoSEQ multiplex PCR, and TCRdb kept only the in-frame ones, dropping some. The sample contains under 250,000 clones, around three quarters of which appear only once. The sample was peripheral blood. The receptor source for this set is a woman in her 70s with acute or convalescent COVID-19.

The chain uses TRBV21-1 and TRBJ2-7; the table's D call, TRBD2, was not checked against the DNA. TRBV21-1 is classified as a pseudogene. There are 13 residues in the CDR3. Here the CDR3 DNA reads TGTGCCACCCCCTGGACTGGAGCACGAGAGCAGTACTTC. Residues: CATPWTGAREQYF.

This sequence joins TRBV10-3 and TRBJ1-1; TRBD1 matches 9 bases. Germline loops: CDR1 ENHRY, CDR2 SYGVKD. The length of the CDR3 is 13 residues. V lost 10 bases, J lost 1 base, and 4 bases stayed unmatched. CDR3 DNA: TGTGCCAAGCCGGGACAGGGGAACACTGAAGCTTTCTTT. This translates into CAKPGQGNTEAFF.

This clone has a handful of counts. The chain uses TRBV5-8 and TRBJ2-3; D is possibly TRBD1 (6 bases). This CDR3 spans 12 amino acids. Trimming cost V 0 bases and J 9 bases, with 8 bases left between them. CDR1 and CDR2 from the germline V gene are SGHTS and YDEGEE. Here the CDR3 DNA reads TGTGCCAGCAGCTTGGCCAGGGGCACGCAGTATTTT. This encodes CASSLARGTQYF.

In this sample, this clone turned up a few times. The genes are TRBV6-5 and TRBJ1-2; D is possibly TRBD1 (5 bases). Per germline, CDR1 MNHEY and CDR2 SVGAGI. V dropped 0 bases and J dropped 7 bases, with 15 bases sitting between them. The CDR3 totals 15 residues. The CDR3 sequence: CASSYSASAGGGYTF. CDR3 nucleotide sequence: TGTGCCAGCAGTTACTCCGCCAGCGCGGGGGGTGGCTACACCTTC.

The CDR3 DNA reads as TGTGCCAGCAGTGAGTGGGACAGTGGCTTGAGTACCGGGGAGCTGTTTTTT. It yields the protein CASSEWDSGLSTGELFF. The V and J genes are TRBV6-1 and TRBJ2-2, with 7 bases fitting TRBD1. The CDR3 extends over 17 amino acids. Germline CDR1 MNHNS, CDR2 SASEGT. V lost 3 bases, J lost 5 bases, and 12 bases stayed unmatched.